Detailed here is one TCR beta chain. Its antigen is unidentified. These data are taken from a study of T cell responses to AZD1222 COVID-19 vaccine. The junction had 4 bases not matched to a gene; V was cut back by 2 bases and J by 3 bases. Looked up from germline, CDR1 is KGHSH and CDR2 is LQKENI. CDR3 length: 15 amino acids. Only in-frame clones appear in the TCRdb table, and some are missing; sequencing was by immunoSEQ multiplex PCR. This table holds 200,000 to 250,000 clones, roughly 94% found once. Regarding the study as a whole: It was only after the peak T cell response that any repertoires were sampled. Elevations in Spike-specific TCR breadth and depth followed administration of two AZD1222 doses. White British ancestry dominated among donors, who included more females, and clonal diversity was possibly underestimated. Distributed over spike, vaccine-associated CD4 TCRs predominated at 160-218 and 743-854.

The chain joins TRBV18 to TRBJ2-7, with 10 positions matching TRBD1. The receptor was derived from an adult who received the MenACWY meningococcal vaccine as a control. The specimen was peripheral blood, collected 28 days after the second dose of the MenACWY control vaccine. The CDR3: CASSPGTGESYEQYF. The CDR3 DNA is TGTGCCAGCTCACCAGGGACAGGGGAAAGCTACGAGCAGTACTTC.